These 5 T cell receptor beta chains were all obtained from the same sample, sequenced in a study of radiotherapy plus CTLA-4 blockade in lung cancer. Data came from immunoSEQ multiplex PCR; TCRdb stores just in-frame clones and leaves some out. The sample carries 81,000 or so clones, about 87% recorded once. The sequencing here drew on peripheral blood, taken from a patient treated with radiotherapy plus ipilimumab. The origin of the receptors is a human donor with non-small cell lung cancer who had stable disease on radiotherapy plus ipilimumab.

This rearrangement joins TRBV5-4 to TRBJ2-1; D is ambiguous. There are 11 residues in the CDR3. The germline V gene encodes CDR1 SGHNT and CDR2 YYREEE (reference sequence). V was cut by 7 bases and J by 9 bases, with 11 bases left in between. The CDR3 DNA is TGTGCCAGCTCAAACCTCTTTGAGCAGTTCTTC. Translating gives CASSNLFEQFF.

This clone appeared once. The CDR3 DNA reads as TGTGCCAGCAGTGAAACCCTCGGGATCCAAGAGACCCAGTACTTC. This codes for CASSETLGIQETQYF. J is TRBJ2-5 and V is TRBV2; possible D gene TRBD2, 5 bases. V was clipped by 2 bases and J by 1 base, with 11 bases between them. Germline V lookup: CDR1 SNHLY, CDR2 FYNNEI. The CDR3 covers 15 residues. Full variable domain (rest looked up from reference TRBV2 and TRBJ2-5): EPEVTQTPSHQVTQMGQEVILRCVPISNHLYFYWYRQILGQKVEFLVSFYNNEISEKSEIFDDQFSVERPDGSNFTLKIRSTKLEDSAMYFCASSETLGIQETQYFGPGTRLLVL.

CDR3 nucleotide sequence: TGTGCCAGCAGACCCCACGGGGGATCTGGAAACACCATATATTTT. Its translation: CASRPHGGSGNTIYF. The V and J genes are TRBV27 and TRBJ1-3, with TRBD1 as a possible D gene (5 bases). The CDR3 contains 15 residues. Trimming left V 6 bases short and J 1 base short, with 13 bases between. Germline CDR1 is MNHEY and CDR2 is SMNVEV (reference sequence).

This sequence joins TRBV11-2 and TRBJ1-3; a possible D gene is TRBD1 (5 bases). CDR1 is SGHAT, CDR2 FQNNGV, per germline. V lost 5 bases to trimming and J lost 0 bases, with 11 bases between them. The CDR3 has 15 residues. CDR3 residues: CASSTTDNSGNTIYF. The CDR3 DNA sequence: TGTGCCAGCAGCACGACAGATAACTCTGGAAACACCATATATTTT.

The J gene is TRBJ1-2, the V gene TRBV28, with D unclear. Germline V gives CDR1 MDHEN, CDR2 SYDVKM. This CDR3 has 13 residues. Between the trimmed V and J ends, which lost 4 bases and 1 base, there was a span of 7 bases. CDR3 nucleotide sequence: TGTGCCAGCAGTTCGACGGGTAACTATGGCTACACCTTC. Protein product: CASSSTGNYGYTF.